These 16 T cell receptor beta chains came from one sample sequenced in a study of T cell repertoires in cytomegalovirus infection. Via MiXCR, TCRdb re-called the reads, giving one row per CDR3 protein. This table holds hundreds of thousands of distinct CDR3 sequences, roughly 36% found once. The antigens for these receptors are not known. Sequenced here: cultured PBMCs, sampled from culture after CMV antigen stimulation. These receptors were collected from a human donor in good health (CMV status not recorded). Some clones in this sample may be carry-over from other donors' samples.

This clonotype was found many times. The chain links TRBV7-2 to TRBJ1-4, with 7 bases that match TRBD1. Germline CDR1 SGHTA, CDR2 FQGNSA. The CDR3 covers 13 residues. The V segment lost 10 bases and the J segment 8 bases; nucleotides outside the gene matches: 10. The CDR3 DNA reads TGTGCCACCAGGACAGGCCGGGGGGAAAAACTGTTTTTT. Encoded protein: CATRTGRGEKLFF.

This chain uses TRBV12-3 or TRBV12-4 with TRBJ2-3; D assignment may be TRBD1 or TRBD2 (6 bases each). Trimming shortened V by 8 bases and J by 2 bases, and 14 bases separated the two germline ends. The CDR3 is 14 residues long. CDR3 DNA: TGTGCCAGCCGACCGGGGGACATCACAGATACGCAGTATTTT. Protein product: CASRPGDITDTQYF.

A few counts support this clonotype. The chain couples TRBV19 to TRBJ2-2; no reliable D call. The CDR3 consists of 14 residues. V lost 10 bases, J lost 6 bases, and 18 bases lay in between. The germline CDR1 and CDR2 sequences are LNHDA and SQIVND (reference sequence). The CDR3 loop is CATQPGGPPGELFF. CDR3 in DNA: TGTGCCACCCAACCAGGCGGCCCCCCCGGGGAGCTGTTTTTT. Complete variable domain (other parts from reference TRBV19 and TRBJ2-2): DGGITQSPKYLFRKEGQNVTLSCEQNLNHDAMYWYRQDPGQGLRLIYYSQIVNDFQKGDIAEGYSVSREKKESFPLTVTSAQKNPTAFYLCATQPGGPPGELFFGEGSRLTVL.

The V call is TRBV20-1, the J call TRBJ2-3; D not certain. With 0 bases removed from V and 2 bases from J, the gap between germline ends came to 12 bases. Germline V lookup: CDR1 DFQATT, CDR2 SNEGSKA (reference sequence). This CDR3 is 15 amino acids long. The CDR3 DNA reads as TGCAGTGCTAGAGATCTATTAAGAAACACAGATACGCAGTATTTT. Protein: CSARDLLRNTDTQYF.

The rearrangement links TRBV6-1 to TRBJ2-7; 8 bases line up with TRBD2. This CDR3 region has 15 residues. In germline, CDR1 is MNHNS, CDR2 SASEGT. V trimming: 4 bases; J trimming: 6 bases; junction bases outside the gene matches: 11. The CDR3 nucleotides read TGTGCCAGCAGTGGGATGACTAGCGACAACATCGAGCAGTACTTC. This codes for CASSGMTSDNIEQYF.

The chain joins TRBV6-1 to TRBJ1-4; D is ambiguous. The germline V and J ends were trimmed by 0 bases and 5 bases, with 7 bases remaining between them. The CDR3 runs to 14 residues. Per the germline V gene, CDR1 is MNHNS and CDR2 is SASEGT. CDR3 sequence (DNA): TGTGCCAGCAGTGAAGCTTCGGGGAATGAAAAACTGTTTTTT. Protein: CASSEASGNEKLFF.

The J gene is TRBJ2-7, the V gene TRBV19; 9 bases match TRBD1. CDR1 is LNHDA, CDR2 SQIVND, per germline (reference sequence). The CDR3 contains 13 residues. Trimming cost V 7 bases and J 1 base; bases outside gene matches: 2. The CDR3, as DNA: TGTGCCAGTAAAGGGACAGGGTCCTACGAGCAGTACTTC. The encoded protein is CASKGTGSYEQYF. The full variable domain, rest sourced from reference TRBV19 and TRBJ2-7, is DGGITQSPKYLFRKEGQNVTLSCEQNLNHDAMYWYRQDPGQGLRLIYYSQIVNDFQKGDIAEGYSVSREKKESFPLTVTSAQKNPTAFYLCASKGTGSYEQYFGPGTRLTVT.

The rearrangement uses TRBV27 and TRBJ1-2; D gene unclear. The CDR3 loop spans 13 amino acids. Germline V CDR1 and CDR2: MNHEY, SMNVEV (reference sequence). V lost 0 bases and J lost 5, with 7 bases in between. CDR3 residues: CASSLSREYGYTF. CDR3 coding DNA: TGTGCCAGCAGTTTATCGAGGGAGTATGGCTACACCTTC.

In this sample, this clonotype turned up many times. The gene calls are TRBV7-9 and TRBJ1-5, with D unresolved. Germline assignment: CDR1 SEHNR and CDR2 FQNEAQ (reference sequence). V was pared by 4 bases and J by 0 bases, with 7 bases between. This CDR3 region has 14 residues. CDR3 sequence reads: CASSYDYSNQPQHF. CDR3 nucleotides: TGTGCCAGCAGCTATGATTATAGCAATCAGCCCCAGCATTTT.

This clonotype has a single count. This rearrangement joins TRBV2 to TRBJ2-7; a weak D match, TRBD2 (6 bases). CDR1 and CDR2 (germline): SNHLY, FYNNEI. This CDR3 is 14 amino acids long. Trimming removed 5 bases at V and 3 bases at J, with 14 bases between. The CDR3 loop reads CASSWGTEVYEQYF. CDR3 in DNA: TGTGCCAGCAGTTGGGGGACTGAGGTCTACGAGCAGTACTTC.

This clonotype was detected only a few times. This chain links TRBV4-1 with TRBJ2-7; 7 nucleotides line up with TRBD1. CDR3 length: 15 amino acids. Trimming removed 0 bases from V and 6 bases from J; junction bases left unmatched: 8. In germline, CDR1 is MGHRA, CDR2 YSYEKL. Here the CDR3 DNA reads TGCGCCAGCAGCCAAGAACCGGGACAGACTTCCGAGCAGTACTTC. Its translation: CASSQEPGQTSEQYF.

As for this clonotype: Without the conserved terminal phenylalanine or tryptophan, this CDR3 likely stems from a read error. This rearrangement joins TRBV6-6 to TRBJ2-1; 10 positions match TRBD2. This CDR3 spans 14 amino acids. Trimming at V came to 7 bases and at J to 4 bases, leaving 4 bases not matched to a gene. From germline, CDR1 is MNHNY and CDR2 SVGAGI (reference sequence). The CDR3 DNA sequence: TGTGCCAGCATTCCTAGCGGGGGTTACAATGAGCAGTTCCTC. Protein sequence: CASIPSGGYNEQFL.

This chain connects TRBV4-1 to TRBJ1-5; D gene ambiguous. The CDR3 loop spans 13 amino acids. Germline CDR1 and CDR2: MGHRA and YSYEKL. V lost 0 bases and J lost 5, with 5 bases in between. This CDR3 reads CASSQDADQPQHF. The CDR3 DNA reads TGCGCCAGCAGCCAAGATGCAGATCAGCCCCAGCATTTT.

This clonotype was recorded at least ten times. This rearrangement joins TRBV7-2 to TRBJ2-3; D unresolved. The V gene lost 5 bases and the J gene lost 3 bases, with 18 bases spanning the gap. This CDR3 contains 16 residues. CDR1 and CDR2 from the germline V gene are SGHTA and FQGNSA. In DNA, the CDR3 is TGTGCCAGCAGCCCCTTGAACCGTCCCGGGACAGATACGCAGTATTTT. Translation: CASSPLNRPGTDTQYF.

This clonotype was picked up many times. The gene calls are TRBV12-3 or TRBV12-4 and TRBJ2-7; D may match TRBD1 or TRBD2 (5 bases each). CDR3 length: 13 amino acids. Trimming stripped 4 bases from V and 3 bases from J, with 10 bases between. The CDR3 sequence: CASSSGTRYEQYF. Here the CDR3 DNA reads TGTGCCAGCAGTTCCGGGACCCGCTACGAGCAGTACTTC.

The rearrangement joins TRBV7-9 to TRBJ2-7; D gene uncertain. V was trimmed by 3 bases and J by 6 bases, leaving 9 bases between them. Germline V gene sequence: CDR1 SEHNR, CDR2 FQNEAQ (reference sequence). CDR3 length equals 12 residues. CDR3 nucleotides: TGTGCCAGCAGCTTGAGCTTCGGCGAGCAGTACTTC. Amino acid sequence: CASSLSFGEQYF. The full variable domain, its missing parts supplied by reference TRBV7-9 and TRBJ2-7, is DTGVSQNPRHKITKRGQNVTFRCDPISEHNRLYWYRQTLGQGPEFLTYFQNEAQLEKSRLLSDRFSAERPKGSFSTLEIQRTEQGDSAMYLCASSLSFGEQYFGPGTRLTVT.